This entry is about one T cell receptor (beta chain). The data stem from a study of T-cell reconstitution after alpha-beta-depleted transplantation in children. Unique molecular identifiers were incorporated during preparation of the TCRbeta library. TCRdb re-called the PCR reads with MiXCR, one entry per CDR3 protein. The sample records a few hundred thousand distinct CDR3 sequences, 15% to 20% being singletons. V was trimmed by 5 bases and J by 4 bases, leaving 14 bases between them. Germline V gene sequence: CDR1 PRHDT, CDR2 FYEKMQ (reference sequence). The CDR3 consists of 14 residues. The clonotype comes from a human donor who donated a stem cell graft to a child with acute lymphoblastic leukemia. Sequences were derived from PBMCs from the stem cell graft donor, sampled from the stem cell graft. The rearrangement uses TRBV13 and TRBJ2-5; TRBD2 might be the D (6 bases). CDR3 DNA sequence: TGTGCCAGCAGCCCCGGGACTGTCACAGAGACCCAGTACTTC. Amino acid sequence: CASSPGTVTETQYF.